This TCR beta chain was identified during a study of glioma-infiltrating T cells after dendritic cell vaccination. As for the study in general: Autologous tumor lysate was loaded overnight onto monocyte-derived dendritic cells grown seven days with IL-4 and GM-CSF. Patients received three intradermal dendritic cell vaccine injections at biweekly intervals. Study-level results: Survival was not directly related to TCR clonality in these patients.

Points on this clone: What it binds is not known.

The repertoire was sequenced with immunoSEQ multiplex PCR; TCRdb's copy has only in-frame clones and lacks some. The table shows 93,000 or so clones, with about four fifths occurring only once. The origin of this receptor is a human donor with glioblastoma. Source: blood, taken before dendritic cell vaccination.

The CDR3: CASSQDPRFGTIEQFF. The CDR3 DNA reads as TGTGCCAGCAGCCAAGATCCACGATTCGGGACAATTGAGCAGTTCTTC. The chain carries TRBV4-2 and TRBJ2-1; possible D gene TRBD1, 6 bases. V gave up 0 bases and J gave up 9 bases, with 18 bases separating them. The CDR3 spans 16 residues. Germline loops: CDR1 LGHNA, CDR2 YNFKEQ.